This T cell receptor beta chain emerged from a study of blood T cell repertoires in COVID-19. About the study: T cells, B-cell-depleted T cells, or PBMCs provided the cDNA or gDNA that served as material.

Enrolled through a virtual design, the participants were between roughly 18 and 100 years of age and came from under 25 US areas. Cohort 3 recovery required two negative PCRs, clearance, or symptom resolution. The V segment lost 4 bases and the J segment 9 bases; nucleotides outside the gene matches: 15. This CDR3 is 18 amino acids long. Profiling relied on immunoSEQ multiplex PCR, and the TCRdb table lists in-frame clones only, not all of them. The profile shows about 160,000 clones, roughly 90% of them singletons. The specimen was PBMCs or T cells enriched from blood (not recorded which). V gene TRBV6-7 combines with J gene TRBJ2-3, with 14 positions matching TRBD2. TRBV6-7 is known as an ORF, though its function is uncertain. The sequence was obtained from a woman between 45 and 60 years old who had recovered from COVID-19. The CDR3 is CASSFKPGLAGGLSTQYF. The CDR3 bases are TGTGCCAGCAGTTTCAAACCCGGACTAGCGGGAGGCCTCTCCACGCAGTATTTT.